This is a list of T cell receptor beta chains from one sample in a study of blood T cell repertoires in COVID-19. Measured with immunoSEQ multiplex PCR; TCRdb has only the in-frame clones, and not every one. The table lists 250,000 to 300,000 clones, approximately 84% of them singletons. What was sequenced was PBMCs or T cells enriched from blood (not recorded which). These receptors all stem from a woman aged 50 to 65 who had been exposed to COVID-19. CDR3s include the opening cysteine and the closing phenylalanine or tryptophan. Fields, in order: CDR3 protein, CDR3 DNA, D gene, clone size, V gene, J gene. D genes are given only for firm matches. Clone size is shown for a subset of rows, as once, few, many or a class of expanded clone.

CDR3aa: CASSVRDRSNEKLFF
CDR3nt: TGCGCCAGCAGCGTACGGGACAGATCGAATGAAAAACTGTTTTTT
d_gene: TRBD1
abundance: -
v_gene: TRBV5-1
j_gene: TRBJ1-4

CDR3aa: CASSYWSDRTNEKLFF
CDR3nt: TGTGCCAGCAGTTACTGGAGCGACAGAACTAATGAAAAACTGTTTTTT
d_gene: -
abundance: once
v_gene: TRBV6-5
j_gene: TRBJ1-4

CDR3aa: CASNTRDSSGNTIYF
CDR3nt: TGTGCCAGCAACACGAGGGATTCCTCTGGAAACACCATATATTTT
d_gene: -
abundance: -
v_gene: TRBV28
j_gene: TRBJ1-3

CDR3aa: CASSRTTGGTGELFF
CDR3nt: TGTGCCAGCAGCCGAACGACAGGGGGGACCGGGGAGCTGTTTTTT
d_gene: TRBD1
abundance: -
v_gene: TRBV3-1/TRBV3-2
j_gene: TRBJ2-2

CDR3aa: CASSIAGVNQPQHF
CDR3nt: TGTGCCAGCAGCATAGCGGGGGTAAATCAGCCCCAGCATTTT
d_gene: -
abundance: -
v_gene: TRBV6-2/TRBV6-3
j_gene: TRBJ1-5

CDR3aa: CASTQRDRGPGNTIYF
CDR3nt: TGTGCCAGCACCCAAAGGGACAGGGGCCCCGGAAACACCATATATTTT
d_gene: TRBD1
abundance: -
v_gene: TRBV9
j_gene: TRBJ1-3

CDR3aa: CASSLAQANYGYTF
CDR3nt: TGTGCCAGCAGCTTAGCACAGGCGAACTATGGCTACACCTTC
d_gene: -
abundance: -
v_gene: TRBV7-2
j_gene: TRBJ1-2

CDR3aa: CASSLLSGGNADTQYF
CDR3nt: TGCGCCAGCAGCTTGTTGTCCGGGGGAAATGCAGATACGCAGTATTTT
d_gene: -
abundance: -
v_gene: TRBV5-1
j_gene: TRBJ2-3

CDR3aa: CASSLSSRKRGGSNEQYF
CDR3nt: TGTGCCAGCAGCTTAAGCTCTCGAAAGCGGGGGGGCAGCAACGAGCAGTACTTC
d_gene: TRBD2
abundance: -
v_gene: TRBV7-3
j_gene: TRBJ2-7

CDR3aa: CASSESDGNNSPLHF
CDR3nt: TGTGCCAGCAGTGAGTCGGACGGGAATAATTCACCCCTCCACTTT
d_gene: -
abundance: -
v_gene: TRBV6-1
j_gene: TRBJ1-6

CDR3aa: CASSRDRGFSGANVLTF
CDR3nt: TGTGCCAGTAGTCGGGACAGAGGCTTCTCTGGGGCCAACGTCCTGACTTTC
d_gene: TRBD1
abundance: once
v_gene: TRBV19
j_gene: TRBJ2-6

CDR3aa: CSGLGPSGGGPDTQYF
CDR3nt: TGCAGCGGTCTAGGGCCTAGCGGGGGAGGCCCAGATACGCAGTATTTT
d_gene: TRBD2
abundance: -
v_gene: TRBV29-1
j_gene: TRBJ2-3

CDR3aa: CASSHRTGTADNYGYTF
CDR3nt: TGCGCCAGCAGCCATCGAACCGGGACAGCTGACAACTATGGCTACACCTTC
d_gene: TRBD1
abundance: -
v_gene: TRBV5-1
j_gene: TRBJ1-2

CDR3aa: CASSIPGATTDTQYF
CDR3nt: TGTGCCAGTAGTATCCCCGGAGCGACCACAGATACGCAGTATTTT
d_gene: -
abundance: -
v_gene: TRBV19
j_gene: TRBJ2-3

CDR3aa: CASSLRKGTEAFF
CDR3nt: TGTGCCAGCAGCTTAAGAAAGGGGACTGAAGCTTTCTTT
d_gene: -
abundance: -
v_gene: TRBV7-2
j_gene: TRBJ1-1

CDR3aa: CASSHAGGGWNEQFF
CDR3nt: TGTGCCAGCTCACATGCAGGCGGGGGTTGGAATGAGCAGTTCTTC
d_gene: TRBD2
abundance: -
v_gene: TRBV18
j_gene: TRBJ2-1

CDR3aa: CAYLPTLAGNTIYF
CDR3nt: TGTGCCTACCTCCCGACGTTAGCGGGAAACACCATATATTTT
d_gene: -
abundance: -
v_gene: TRBV30
j_gene: TRBJ1-3

CDR3aa: CASSGRQAFDEQFF
CDR3nt: TGTGCCAGCAGCGGGAGACAGGCGTTCGATGAGCAGTTCTTC
d_gene: -
abundance: -
v_gene: TRBV12-1
j_gene: TRBJ2-1

CDR3aa: CASSRRGGENTGELFF
CDR3nt: TGTGCCAGTAGTCGGCGAGGGGGGGAGAACACCGGGGAGCTGTTTTTT
d_gene: -
abundance: once
v_gene: TRBV19
j_gene: TRBJ2-2

CDR3aa: CAPSQGSTYEQYF
CDR3nt: TGTGCCCCCTCACAGGGGAGCACCTACGAGCAGTACTTC
d_gene: TRBD1
abundance: -
v_gene: TRBV6-5
j_gene: TRBJ2-7

CDR3aa: CASSDPSGAINEQFF
CDR3nt: TGCGCCAGCAGTGACCCTAGCGGGGCGATCAATGAGCAGTTCTTC
d_gene: TRBD2
abundance: -
v_gene: TRBV10-1
j_gene: TRBJ2-1